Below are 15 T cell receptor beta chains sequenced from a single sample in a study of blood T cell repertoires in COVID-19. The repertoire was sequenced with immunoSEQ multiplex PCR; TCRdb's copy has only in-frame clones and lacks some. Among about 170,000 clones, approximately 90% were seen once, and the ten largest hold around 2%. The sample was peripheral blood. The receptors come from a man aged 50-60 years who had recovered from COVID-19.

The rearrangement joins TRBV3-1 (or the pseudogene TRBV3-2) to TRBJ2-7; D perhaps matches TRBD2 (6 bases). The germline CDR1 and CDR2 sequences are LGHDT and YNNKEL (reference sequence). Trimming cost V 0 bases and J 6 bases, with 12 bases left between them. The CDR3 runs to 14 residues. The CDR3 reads CASSQDDGGAEQYF. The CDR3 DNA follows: TGTGCCAGCAGCCAAGACGACGGGGGAGCCGAGCAGTACTTC.

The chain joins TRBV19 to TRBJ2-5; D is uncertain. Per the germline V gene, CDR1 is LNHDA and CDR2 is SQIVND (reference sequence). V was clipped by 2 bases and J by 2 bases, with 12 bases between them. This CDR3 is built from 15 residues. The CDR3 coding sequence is TGTGCCAGTAGTATAAGTCCAGGCCTACAAGAGACCCAGTACTTC. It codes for CASSISPGLQETQYF.

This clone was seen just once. The CDR3 spells CATSPGPFSGRSYNEQFF. The DNA for the CDR3 is TGTGCCACCAGCCCAGGTCCCTTTAGCGGGAGGTCCTACAATGAGCAGTTCTTC. The J gene is TRBJ2-1, the V gene TRBV15; 10 bases map to TRBD2. In germline, CDR1 is LNHNV, CDR2 YYDKDF (reference sequence). The CDR3 consists of 18 residues. V shed 5 bases, J shed 1 base, and the junction held 11 bases outside the gene matches.

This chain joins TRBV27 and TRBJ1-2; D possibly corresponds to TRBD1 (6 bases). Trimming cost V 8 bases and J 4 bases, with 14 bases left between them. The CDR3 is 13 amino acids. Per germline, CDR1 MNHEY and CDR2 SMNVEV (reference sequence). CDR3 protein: CASRGGASYGYTF. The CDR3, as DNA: TGTGCCAGCCGCGGGGGGGCCAGCTATGGCTACACCTTC.

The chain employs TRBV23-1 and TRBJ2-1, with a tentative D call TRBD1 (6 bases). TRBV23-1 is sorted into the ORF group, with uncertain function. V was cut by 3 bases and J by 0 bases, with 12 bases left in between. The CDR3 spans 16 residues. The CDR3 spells CASSHSRDNSYNEQFF. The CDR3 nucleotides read TGCGCCAGCAGTCATTCCCGGGACAACTCCTACAATGAGCAGTTCTTC.

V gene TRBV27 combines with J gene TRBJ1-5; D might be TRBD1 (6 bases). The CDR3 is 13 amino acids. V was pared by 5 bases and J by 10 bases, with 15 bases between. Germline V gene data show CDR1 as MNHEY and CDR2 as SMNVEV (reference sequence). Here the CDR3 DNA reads TGTGCCAGCAGTCCCGGGGGGGCAAGACCCCAGCATTTT. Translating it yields CASSPGGARPQHF.

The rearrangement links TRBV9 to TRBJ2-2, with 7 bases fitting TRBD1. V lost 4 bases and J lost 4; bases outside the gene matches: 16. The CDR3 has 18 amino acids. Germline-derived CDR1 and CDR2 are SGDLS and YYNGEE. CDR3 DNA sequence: TGTGCCAGCAGCCCAGACCCCACGGGACAGCCATTCACCGGGGAGCTGTTTTTT. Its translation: CASSPDPTGQPFTGELFF. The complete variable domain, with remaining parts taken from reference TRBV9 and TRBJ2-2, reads DSGVTQTPKHLITATGQRVTLRCSPRSGDLSVYWYQQSLDQGLQFLIQYYNGEERAKGNILERFSAQQFPDLHSELNLSSLELGDSALYFCASSPDPTGQPFTGELFFGEGSRLTVL.

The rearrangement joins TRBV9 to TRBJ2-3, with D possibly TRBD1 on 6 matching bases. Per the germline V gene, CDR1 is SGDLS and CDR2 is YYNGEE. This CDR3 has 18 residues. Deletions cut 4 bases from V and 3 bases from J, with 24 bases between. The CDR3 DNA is TGTGCCAGCAGCCCCCACCCCGGCATGGGGGCGGCTACAGATACGCAGTATTTT. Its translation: CASSPHPGMGAATDTQYF.

The CDR3 DNA reads as TGTGCCAGTAGTATGGTGGGGGCAAACACTGAAGCTTTCTTT. It codes for CASSMVGANTEAFF. The rearrangement links TRBV19 to TRBJ1-1; maybe TRBD1 (6 bases). V shed 3 bases and J shed 2 bases, with 10 bases lying between them. Germline assignment: CDR1 LNHDA and CDR2 SQIVND (reference sequence). CDR3 size: 14 residues.

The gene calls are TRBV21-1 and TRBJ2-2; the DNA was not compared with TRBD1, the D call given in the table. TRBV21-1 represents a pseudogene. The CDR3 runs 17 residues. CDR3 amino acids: CASSPPPLGRNTGELFF. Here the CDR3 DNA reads TGTGCCAGCAGCCCACCGCCCCTTGGCAGAAACACCGGGGAGCTGTTTTTT.

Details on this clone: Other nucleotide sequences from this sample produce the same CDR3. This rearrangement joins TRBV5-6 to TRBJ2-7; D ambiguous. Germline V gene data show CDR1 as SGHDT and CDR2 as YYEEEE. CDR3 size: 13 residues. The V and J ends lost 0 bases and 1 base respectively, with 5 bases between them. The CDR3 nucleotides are TGTGCCAGCAGCTTGGGCCAGTCCTACGAGCAGTACTTC. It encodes CASSLGQSYEQYF.

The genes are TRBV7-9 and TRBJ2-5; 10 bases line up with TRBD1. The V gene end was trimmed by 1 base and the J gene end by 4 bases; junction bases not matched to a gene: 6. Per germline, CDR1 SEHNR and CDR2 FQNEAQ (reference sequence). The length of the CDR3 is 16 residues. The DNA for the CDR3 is TGTGCCAGCAGCTTAGGGGACAGGGGTATGAGAGAGACCCAGTACTTC. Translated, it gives CASSLGDRGMRETQYF.

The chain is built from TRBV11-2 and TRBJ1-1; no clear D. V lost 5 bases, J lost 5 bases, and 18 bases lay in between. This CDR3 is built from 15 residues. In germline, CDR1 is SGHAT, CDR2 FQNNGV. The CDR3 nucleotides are TGTGCCAGCAGCCCGAGGACGGCCGCGGGGACTGAAGCTTTCTTT. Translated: CASSPRTAAGTEAFF.

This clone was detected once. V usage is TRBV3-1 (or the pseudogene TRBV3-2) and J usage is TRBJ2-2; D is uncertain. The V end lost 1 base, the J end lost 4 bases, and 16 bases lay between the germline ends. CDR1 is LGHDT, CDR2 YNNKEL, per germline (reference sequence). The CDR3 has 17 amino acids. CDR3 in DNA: TGTGCCAGCAGCCAAGCGCATGGGCAGGCGATCACCGGGGAGCTGTTTTTT. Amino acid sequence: CASSQAHGQAITGELFF.

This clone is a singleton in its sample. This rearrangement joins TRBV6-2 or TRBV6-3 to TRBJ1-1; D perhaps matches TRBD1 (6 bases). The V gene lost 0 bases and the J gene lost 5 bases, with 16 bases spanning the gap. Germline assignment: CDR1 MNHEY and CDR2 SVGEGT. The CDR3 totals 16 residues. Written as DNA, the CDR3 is TGTGCCAGCAGTTACTCAAATGCCAGGGGAAAGACTGAAGCTTTCTTT. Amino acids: CASSYSNARGKTEAFF.